Below are 15 T cell receptor beta chains sequenced from a single sample in a study of blood T cells in healthy people across ages. A second about 7 to 12 cycle PCR used barcoded and J-beta primers. TCRdb independently ran MiXCR on the 5' RACE reads; one entry per CDR3 protein. Of more than 650,000 distinct CDR3 sequences listed, roughly 50% were seen once; the top ten hold approximately 40%. The sequenced material came from blood. The receptors shown here come from a man older than 75 in good health.

This clonotype was counted between two and nine times. The genes are TRBV7-2 and TRBJ1-1, with D perhaps matching TRBD1 (5 bases). In germline, CDR1 is SGHTA, CDR2 FQGNSA. CDR3 length equals 15 residues. Trimming removed 2 bases from V and 5 bases from J, with 15 bases in between. The CDR3 DNA reads TGTGCCAGCAGCTTAAAACCCGTCCGGGGGACTGAAGCTTTCTTT. It codes for CASSLKPVRGTEAFF.

This chain joins TRBV5-1 and TRBJ2-7, with TRBD2 as a possible D gene (5 bases). Germline CDR1 reads SGHRS; CDR2 reads YFSETQ. The CDR3 totals 14 residues. The V gene lost 7 bases and the J gene lost 3 bases, with 17 bases spanning the gap. The CDR3 DNA reads as TGCGCCAGCCGGCGAGGGTCGGAAAGCTACGAGCAGTACTTC. Translation gives CASRRGSESYEQYF. The full variable domain, in which reference TRBV5-1 and TRBJ2-7 provide the parts outside the CDR3, is KAGVTQTPRYLIKTRGQQVTLSCSPISGHRSVSWYQQTPGQGLQFLFEYFSETQRNKGNFPGRFSGRQFSNSRSEMNVSTLELGDSALYLCASRRGSESYEQYFGPGTRLTVT.

The CDR3: CAGSLALSYEQYF. CDR3 DNA: TGTGCCGGGAGCCTAGCGCTCTCCTACGAGCAGTACTTC. The gene calls are TRBV2 and TRBJ2-5; a weak D match, TRBD2 (6 bases). The J call may be faulty, since TRBJ2-7 better matches the DNA end. Looked up from germline, CDR1 is SNHLY and CDR2 is FYNNEI. This CDR3 is 13 amino acids long.

The chain carries TRBV28 and TRBJ2-4; 9 nucleotides line up with TRBD1. CDR1 and CDR2 from the germline V gene are MDHEN and SYDVKM. The CDR3 consists of 16 residues. Trimming removed 8 bases from V and 13 bases from J; junction bases left unmatched: 21. The chain's CDR3 is CASRSYPGQGMGEQYF. The CDR3 DNA is TGTGCCAGCCGTTCATATCCGGGACAGGGAATGGGAGAGCAGTACTTC.

This clonotype turned up a few times. V is TRBV29-1 and J is TRBJ2-3, with 11 bases that match TRBD2. Trimming cost V 7 bases and J 7 bases; bases outside gene matches: 7. The CDR3 extends over 13 amino acids. Germline CDR1 reads SQVTM; CDR2 reads ANQGSEA. For the CDR3, the DNA is TGCAGCGCACTAGCGGGAGTTCCAAATACGCAGTATTTT. This sequence encodes CSALAGVPNTQYF.

The chain employs TRBV11-1 and TRBJ2-1; D possibly corresponds to TRBD2 (5 bases). Germline V lookup: CDR1 SGHAT, CDR2 FQDESV (reference sequence). This CDR3 is 14 amino acids long. The V end lost 6 bases, the J end lost 8 bases, and 17 bases lay between the germline ends. The CDR3 loop reads CASRPLGSPYEQFF. CDR3 in DNA: TGTGCCAGCAGACCACTAGGATCCCCTTATGAGCAGTTCTTC.

This clonotype has more than one count but fewer than ten. V usage is TRBV5-1 and J usage is TRBJ1-6; 10 nucleotides agree with TRBD1. With V trimmed by 4 bases and J by 5 bases, 6 bases remained unmatched. CDR1 is SGHRS, CDR2 YFSETQ, per germline. The CDR3 has 16 amino acids. The CDR3 nucleotides are TGCGCCAGCAGCCCAGGAGGGACAGGGGATAATTCACCCCTCCACTTT. Protein: CASSPGGTGDNSPLHF.

This clonotype was found once. The chain carries TRBV5-1 and TRBJ2-7; 11 positions agree with TRBD1. Gene TRBJ2-5 matches the end of the DNA better, so the J call may be wrong. Per the germline V gene, CDR1 is SGHRS and CDR2 is YFSETQ. The CDR3 runs 16 residues. The CDR3 protein is CASSLEWGQGVETQYF. The CDR3, as DNA: TGCGCCAGCAGCTTGGAGTGGGGACAGGGGGTAGAGACCCAGTACTTC.

J is TRBJ2-4 and V is TRBV20-1; D is undetermined. Trimming removed 6 bases at V and 0 bases at J, with 9 bases between. Germline V lookup: CDR1 DFQATT, CDR2 SNEGSKA (reference sequence). This CDR3 is built from 13 residues. The CDR3 DNA sequence: TGCAGTGCACGGACCCTAGCCAAAAACATTCAGTACTTC. Its protein is CSARTLAKNIQYF.

The chain carries TRBV20-1 and TRBJ1-3; the match to TRBD1 covers 7 bases. CDR1 and CDR2 (germline): DFQATT, SNEGSKA (reference sequence). The CDR3 consists of 12 residues. V lost 7 bases, J lost 2 bases, and 2 bases stayed unmatched. The CDR3 DNA follows: TGCAGTGTCACAGGGGCTGGAAACACCATATATTTT. Protein sequence: CSVTGAGNTIYF.

The chain recombines TRBV6-5 with TRBJ2-7; TRBD1 matches 9 bases. Per germline, CDR1 MNHEY and CDR2 SVGAGI. Trimming cost V 2 bases and J 3 bases; bases outside gene matches: 8. The CDR3 extends over 16 amino acids. CDR3 sequence: CASSYPSGTGSYEQYF. Written as DNA, the CDR3 is TGTGCCAGCAGTTACCCATCCGGGACAGGGAGCTACGAGCAGTACTTC.

This clonotype was found a few times. The chain links TRBV20-1 to TRBJ1-6; 7 nucleotides agree with TRBD1. Looked up from germline, CDR1 is DFQATT and CDR2 is SNEGSKA (reference sequence). CDR3 length equals 13 residues. J lost 10 bases, V lost 6 bases, and 9 bases had no gene match. Here the CDR3 reads CSAKTGLGSPLHF. CDR3 sequence (DNA): TGCAGTGCCAAGACAGGGTTGGGATCACCCCTCCACTTT.

The chain uses TRBV2 and TRBJ2-7, with 12 bases that match TRBD2. This CDR3 comprises 15 residues. The V segment lost 6 bases and the J segment 1 base; nucleotides outside the gene matches: 4. In germline, CDR1 is SNHLY, CDR2 FYNNEI. CDR3 nucleotides: TGTGCCAGCAGACAAACTAGCGGGAGGTCCTACGAGCAGTACTTC. It codes for CASRQTSGRSYEQYF.

This clonotype has just a few counts. The chain uses TRBV20-1 and TRBJ2-3; D is uncertain. CDR3 length equals 11 residues. Germline CDR1 reads DFQATT; CDR2 reads SNEGSKA (reference sequence). V was clipped by 4 bases and J by 3 bases, with 5 bases between them. The CDR3 loop is CSATLTDTQYF. CDR3 sequence (DNA): TGCAGTGCTACCTTAACAGATACGCAGTATTTT.

The rearrangement links TRBV27 to TRBJ2-1, with D possibly matching TRBD2 (6 bases). CDR1 MNHEY and CDR2 SMNVEV come from the germline V gene (reference sequence). The CDR3 has 18 residues. V lost 6 bases, J lost 0 bases, and 21 bases lay in between. DNA of the CDR3: TGTGCCAGCAGGGGGTTTTGGAAGGAGCGGGTCTCCTACAATGAGCAGTTCTTC. This codes for CASRGFWKERVSYNEQFF.